The 31 T cell receptor beta chains in this list originate from one sample, sequenced in a study of cytomegalovirus exposure and HLA in healthy donors. PCR primers comprised 60 Vbeta and 13 Jbeta primers. Sequenced by immunoSEQ multiplex PCR; TCRdb stores in-frame clones only, minus some. The table lists 65,000 to 70,000 clones, just under 70% of them singletons, with 11% in the top ten. The sample comprised PBMCs. The receptor set was obtained from a woman in her 30s in good health and CMV-seronegative.

Details on this clone: The DNA is left out, because the CDR3 cannot be placed on it with certainty; the CDR3 is given as TCRdb lists it. The chain combines TRBV6-5 with TRBJ1-2; TRBD1, the table's D call, was not compared with the DNA. Both ends counted, the CDR3 spans 14 residues. Germline V gene lookup returns CDR1 MNHEY and CDR2 SVGAGI. The CDR3 protein is CASSTSTGYGGYTF.

The rearrangement joins TRBV7-9 to TRBJ1-3, with D perhaps TRBD1 (6 bases). V was pared by 6 bases and J by 0 bases, with 9 bases between. The CDR3 covers 14 residues. CDR1 is SEHNR, CDR2 FQNEAQ, per germline (reference sequence). The CDR3 loop reads CASRTGFSGNTIYF. DNA for the CDR3: TGTGCCAGCAGGACAGGATTCTCTGGAAACACCATATATTTT. Full variable domain (outside the CDR3, taken from reference TRBV7-9 and TRBJ1-3): DTGVSQNPRHKITKRGQNVTFRCDPISEHNRLYWYRQTLGQGPEFLTYFQNEAQLEKSRLLSDRFSAERPKGSFSTLEIQRTEQGDSAMYLCASRTGFSGNTIYFGEGSWLTVV.

The genes are TRBV5-1 and TRBJ2-7; 7 positions agree with TRBD2. Trimming took 10 bases from V and 2 from J; bases not matched to a gene: 3. Germline V CDR1 and CDR2: SGHRS, YFSETQ. The CDR3 consists of 11 residues. As DNA, the CDR3 is TGCGCCCGGGGAGGGGCCTACGAGCAGTACTTC. Translation: CARGGAYEQYF.

This chain joins TRBV5-1 and TRBJ1-4; perhaps TRBD1 as D (5 bases). This CDR3 is 16 amino acids long. Germline CDR1 SGHRS, CDR2 YFSETQ. The germline V and J ends were trimmed by 0 bases and 8 bases, with 17 bases remaining between them. The CDR3 here is CASSLGGQGGYEKLFF. In nucleotides, the CDR3 is TGCGCCAGCAGCTTGGGCGGGCAGGGAGGCTACGAAAAACTGTTTTTT.

The chain carries TRBV11-2 and TRBJ2-7, with TRBD2 matching over 7 bases. Germline V gene sequence: CDR1 SGHAT, CDR2 FQNNGV. V lost 4 bases, J lost 7 bases, and 7 bases stayed unmatched. The CDR3 is made up of 13 amino acids. CDR3 sequence: CASSSGLTGEQYF. The CDR3 coding sequence is TGTGCCAGCAGCTCGGGACTAACGGGGGAGCAGTACTTC.

The chain is built from TRBV7-6 and TRBJ1-6; D uncertain. V lost 8 bases and J 7 bases, leaving 12 bases between the germline ends. Germline V lookup: CDR1 SGHVS, CDR2 FNYEAQ. The CDR3 has 13 residues. Here the CDR3 DNA reads TGTGCCAGCTCCCGAGTGGGCAATTCACCCCTCCACTTT. Residues: CASSRVGNSPLHF.

V gene TRBV4-3 combines with J gene TRBJ1-3; D perhaps matches TRBD1 (6 bases). This CDR3 is 18 amino acids long. Germline loops: CDR1 LGHNA, CDR2 YSLEER. The V gene lost 0 bases and the J gene lost 4 bases, with 19 bases spanning the gap. The CDR3 sequence is CASSQDAPSGATGNTIYF. In nucleotides, the CDR3 is TGCGCCAGCAGCCAAGACGCCCCTTCAGGGGCGACAGGAAACACCATATATTTT.

This chain connects TRBV5-1 to TRBJ1-1, with D possibly being TRBD1 (6 bases). This CDR3 spans 17 amino acids. Trimming left V 7 bases short and J 2 bases short, with 24 bases between. The germline gives CDR1 SGHRS, CDR2 YFSETQ. DNA of the CDR3: TGCGCCAGCCGCACCCCGGGTCAGGGGTTTAGTAACACTGAAGCTTTCTTT. Translating gives CASRTPGQGFSNTEAFF.

The table lists this clone with a few counts. V gene TRBV4-3 combines with J gene TRBJ1-1; D perhaps matches TRBD1 (5 bases). V lost 0 bases, J lost 0 bases, and 11 bases lay in between. The CDR3 loop spans 16 amino acids. From germline, CDR1 is LGHNA and CDR2 YSLEER. This CDR3 reads CASSQDHEQVNTEAFF. CDR3 bases: TGCGCCAGCAGCCAAGATCATGAACAGGTGAACACTGAAGCTTTCTTT.

A single count supports this clone. The chain uses TRBV11-2 and TRBJ2-1; 8 nucleotides agree with TRBD2. Germline V lookup: CDR1 SGHAT, CDR2 FQNNGV. J was trimmed by 0 bases and V by 5 bases; bases with no gene match: 6. The CDR3 loop spans 16 amino acids. The CDR3 bases are TGTGCCAGCAGCATTACTAGCGGCAGCTCCTACAATGAGCAGTTCTTC. Its translation is CASSITSGSSYNEQFF.

In its sample, this clone was seen a few times. V gene TRBV30 combines with J gene TRBJ2-7; TRBD1 aligns across 11 bases. Germline loops: CDR1 GTSNPN, CDR2 SVGIG (reference sequence). The CDR3 runs 13 residues. V lost 5 bases, J lost 4 bases, and 4 bases stayed unmatched. The CDR3 DNA reads TGTGCCTGGTGGACAGGGGGCGTGTACGAGCAGTACTTC. It encodes CAWWTGGVYEQYF.

The chain combines TRBV2 with TRBJ2-6, with D unclear. The V and J ends lost 0 bases and 1 base respectively, with 4 bases between them. The CDR3 sequence is 15 residues long. The germline CDR1 and CDR2 sequences are SNHLY and FYNNEI. CDR3 residues: CASSEALSGANVLTF. In nucleotides, the CDR3 is TGTGCCAGCAGTGAAGCTCTATCTGGGGCCAACGTCCTGACTTTC.

The genes are TRBV4-3 and TRBJ2-6; TRBD1 matches 11 bases. The CDR3 sequence is 18 residues long. Germline-derived CDR1 and CDR2 are LGHNA and YSLEER. Trimming took 4 bases from V and 4 from J; bases not matched to a gene: 9. CDR3 in amino acids: CASSLAGQGVSGANVLTF. CDR3 DNA sequence: TGCGCCAGCAGCCTGGCGGGACAGGGGGTCTCGGGGGCCAACGTCCTGACTTTC.

This clone was detected only once. This sequence joins TRBV5-6 and TRBJ2-1; D is undetermined. Per germline, CDR1 SGHDT and CDR2 YYEEEE. V lost 1 base, J lost 8 bases, and 10 bases lay in between. The CDR3 extends over 13 amino acids. The CDR3 DNA reads TGTGCCAGCAGCTTGTCCCTGAGGCATGAGCAGTTCTTC. Amino acids: CASSLSLRHEQFF.

The V gene is TRBV28, the J gene TRBJ1-5; perhaps TRBD1 as D (6 bases). V was cut by 4 bases and J by 7 bases, with 23 bases left in between. This CDR3 is 17 amino acids long. CDR1 MDHEN and CDR2 SYDVKM come from the germline V gene. CDR3 coding DNA: TGTGCCAGCAGTTCCCGGGGGGCTCAAGAGGGGGGACAGCCCCAGCATTTT. This encodes CASSSRGAQEGGQPQHF.

The rearrangement joins TRBV29-1 to TRBJ1-1; a possible D gene is TRBD1 (6 bases). V lost 7 bases and J lost 0, with 15 bases in between. The CDR3 runs 14 residues. Germline values: CDR1 SQVTM, CDR2 ANQGSEA. The CDR3 loop is CSAGDIFLNTEAFF. CDR3 DNA: TGCAGCGCCGGGGACATATTTCTGAACACTGAAGCTTTCTTT.

This clone was counted between two and nine times. The chain couples TRBV5-6 to TRBJ1-2; 10 bases are shared with TRBD1. The CDR3 totals 17 residues. The ends lost 1 base at V and 6 bases at J; junction bases unmatched: 12. Germline V gene data show CDR1 as SGHDT and CDR2 as YYEEEE. CDR3 DNA: TGTGCCAGCAGCTTGAATGGAGACAGGGGGCGGTTTAATGGCTACACCTTC. This encodes CASSLNGDRGRFNGYTF.

V usage is TRBV19 and J usage is TRBJ1-1; tentatively, D is TRBD1 (6 bases). The CDR3 contains 13 residues. Germline loops: CDR1 LNHDA, CDR2 SQIVND (reference sequence). Trimming pared 4 bases from V and 7 bases from J, leaving 13 bases between. The DNA of the CDR3 is TGTGCCAGTAGTAATGAAGGGGGATATGAAGCTTTCTTT. This translates into CASSNEGGYEAFF.

The genes are TRBV27 and TRBJ1-2; TRBD1 aligns across 8 bases. V was pared by 2 bases and J by 8 bases, with 10 bases of the junction left unmatched. The germline CDR1 and CDR2 sequences are MNHEY and SMNVEV (reference sequence). There are 15 residues in the CDR3. The CDR3 nucleotides are TGTGCCAGCAGTTTAGGGCAGGGGGCTTACCTAGGCTACACCTTC. Translating it yields CASSLGQGAYLGYTF.

The gene calls are TRBV21-1 and TRBJ2-1; the table's D call of TRBD2 was not tested on the DNA. TRBV21-1 is a documented pseudogene. The CDR3 covers 17 residues. Here the CDR3 DNA reads TGTGCCAGCAGGGGCGGGCTAGCGGTGGTGCCCTGCGATGAGCAGTTCTTC. This codes for CASRGGLAVVPCDEQFF.

The rearrangement uses TRBV2 and TRBJ1-6; unclear D gene. The CDR3 covers 13 residues. Per the germline V gene, CDR1 is SNHLY and CDR2 is FYNNEI. The V and J ends lost 6 bases and 6 bases respectively, with 9 bases between them. The CDR3 coding sequence is TGTGCCAGCAGGGTTGGGAGTAATTCACCCCTCCACTTT. Encoded protein: CASRVGSNSPLHF.

CDR3 loop: CASSLDAGVYGYTF. The CDR3 DNA is TGCGCCAGCAGCTTGGATGCAGGGGTCTATGGCTACACCTTC. The chain uses TRBV5-1 and TRBJ1-2, with D possibly TRBD1 on 6 matching bases. The CDR3 extends over 14 amino acids. Germline CDR1 is SGHRS and CDR2 is YFSETQ. V was pared by 0 bases and J by 4 bases, with 10 bases between.

The chain carries TRBV5-1 and TRBJ1-4, with D possibly being TRBD1 (5 bases). Germline assignment: CDR1 SGHRS and CDR2 YFSETQ. This CDR3 is built from 17 residues. Trimming removed 0 bases at V and 8 bases at J, with 20 bases between. Here the CDR3 DNA reads TGCGCCAGCAGCTTGGAGGGGCATTCCGGTGTGGGGGAAAAACTGTTTTTT. Its protein product is CASSLEGHSGVGEKLFF.

The V call is TRBV11-2, the J call TRBJ2-7, with 9 bases matching TRBD2. Trimming removed 1 base from V and 4 bases from J; junction bases left unmatched: 5. This CDR3 region has 15 residues. Germline V gene lookup returns CDR1 SGHAT and CDR2 FQNNGV. The CDR3 loop reads CASSLARTSAYEQYF. The CDR3, as DNA: TGTGCCAGCAGCTTAGCTAGGACTAGCGCATACGAGCAGTACTTC.

The chain has TRBV20-1 and TRBJ2-5, with D uncertain. Trimming shortened V by 5 bases and J by 2 bases, and 6 bases separated the two germline ends. The CDR3 has 11 amino acids. Per germline, CDR1 DFQATT and CDR2 SNEGSKA (reference sequence). CDR3 DNA sequence: TGCAGTGCTGAGTCTCAAGAGACCCAGTACTTC. It is translated as CSAESQETQYF.

The chain couples TRBV21-1 to TRBJ1-2. TRBV21-1 corresponds to a pseudogene. The length of the CDR3 is 17 residues. CDR3 region: CASSKKAQKAVPPGYTF. CDR3 in DNA: TGTGCCAGCAGCAAGAAGGCCCAAAAGGCGGTCCCCCCAGGCTACACCTTC.

The chain carries TRBV2 and TRBJ2-1; TRBD1 might be the D (5 bases). Germline CDR1 is SNHLY and CDR2 is FYNNEI. V shed 2 bases and J shed 6 bases, with 14 bases lying between them. The CDR3 loop spans 15 amino acids. This CDR3 reads CASSEQGLGTNEQFF. CDR3 sequence (DNA): TGTGCCAGCAGTGAACAGGGTTTGGGTACCAATGAGCAGTTCTTC. Full variable domain (remainder filled in from reference TRBV2 and TRBJ2-1): EPEVTQTPSHQVTQMGQEVILRCVPISNHLYFYWYRQILGQKVEFLVSFYNNEISEKSEIFDDQFSVERPDGSNFTLKIRSTKLEDSAMYFCASSEQGLGTNEQFFGPGTRLTVL.

This clone appeared a single time. V usage is TRBV9 and J usage is TRBJ2-1; a weak D match, TRBD1 (6 bases). There are 14 residues in the CDR3. V lost 1 base and J 6 bases, leaving 11 bases between the germline ends. Per germline, CDR1 SGDLS and CDR2 YYNGEE. CDR3 nucleotide sequence: TGTGCCAGCAGCGTACTGGGGGCTACCAATGAGCAGTTCTTC. Translating gives CASSVLGATNEQFF. The full variable domain, completed using reference TRBV9 and TRBJ2-1, is DSGVTQTPKHLITATGQRVTLRCSPRSGDLSVYWYQQSLDQGLQFLIQYYNGEERAKGNILERFSAQQFPDLHSELNLSSLELGDSALYFCASSVLGATNEQFFGPGTRLTVL.

This clone was counted once. This sequence joins TRBV7-6 and TRBJ1-4; 7 nucleotides align to TRBD1. This CDR3 has 14 residues. The trim removed 4 bases at V and 7 bases at J, leaving 6 bases unmatched. From germline, CDR1 is SGHVS and CDR2 FNYEAQ. The CDR3 protein is CASSSQGQGEKLFF. CDR3 DNA sequence: TGTGCCAGCAGCTCACAGGGGCAGGGTGAAAAACTGTTTTTT.

J is TRBJ1-5 and V is TRBV7-6; 7 bases are a match to TRBD1. The germline gives CDR1 SGHVS, CDR2 FNYEAQ. The CDR3 runs to 15 residues. Trimming at V came to 6 bases and at J to 6 bases, leaving 11 bases not matched to a gene. CDR3 loop: CASSYSTGAGQPQHF. The CDR3 region has the DNA TGTGCCAGCAGTTATTCTACAGGGGCGGGTCAGCCCCAGCATTTT. The whole variable domain, remainder taken from reference TRBV7-6 and TRBJ1-5, is GAGVSQSPRYKVTKRGQDVALRCDPISGHVSLYWYRQALGQGPEFLTYFNYEAQQDKSGLPNDRFSAERPEGSISTLTIQRTEQRDSAMYRCASSYSTGAGQPQHFGDGTRLSIL.

The V and J genes are TRBV6-1 and TRBJ1-2, with TRBD1 as a possible D gene (5 bases). The CDR3 extends over 13 amino acids. Deletions cut 5 bases from V and 5 bases from J, with 12 bases between. Per germline, CDR1 MNHNS and CDR2 SASEGT. CDR3 DNA sequence: TGTGCCAGCAGTACTCGACAGAAGTATGGCTACACCTTC. This translates into CASSTRQKYGYTF.